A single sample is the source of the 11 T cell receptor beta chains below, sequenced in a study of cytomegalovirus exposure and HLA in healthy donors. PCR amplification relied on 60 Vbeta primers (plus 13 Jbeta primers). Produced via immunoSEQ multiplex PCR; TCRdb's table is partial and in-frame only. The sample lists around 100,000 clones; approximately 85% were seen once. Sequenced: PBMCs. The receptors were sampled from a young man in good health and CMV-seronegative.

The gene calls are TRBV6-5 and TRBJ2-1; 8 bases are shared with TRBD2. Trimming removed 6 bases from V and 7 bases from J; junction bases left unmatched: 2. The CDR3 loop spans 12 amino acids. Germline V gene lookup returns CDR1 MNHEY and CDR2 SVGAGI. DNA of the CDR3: TGTGCCAGCAGCCCGGGGGGGAATGAGCAGTTCTTC. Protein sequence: CASSPGGNEQFF.

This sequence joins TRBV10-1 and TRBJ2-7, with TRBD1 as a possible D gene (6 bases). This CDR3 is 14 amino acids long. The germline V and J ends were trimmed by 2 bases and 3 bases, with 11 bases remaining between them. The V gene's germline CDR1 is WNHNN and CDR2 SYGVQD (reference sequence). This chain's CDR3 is CASSERTANYEQYF. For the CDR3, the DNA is TGCGCCAGCAGTGAGAGGACAGCCAACTACGAGCAGTACTTC.

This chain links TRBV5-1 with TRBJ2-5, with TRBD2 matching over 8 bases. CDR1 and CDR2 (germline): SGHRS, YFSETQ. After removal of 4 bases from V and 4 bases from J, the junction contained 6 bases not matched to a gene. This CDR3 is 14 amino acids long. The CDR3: CASSTGGAGETQYF. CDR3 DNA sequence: TGCGCCAGCAGCACCGGGGGGGCCGGAGAGACCCAGTACTTC.

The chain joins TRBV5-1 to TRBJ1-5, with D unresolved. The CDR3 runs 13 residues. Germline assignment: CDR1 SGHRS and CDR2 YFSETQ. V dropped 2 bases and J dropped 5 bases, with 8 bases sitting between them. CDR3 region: CASSFSIDQPQHF. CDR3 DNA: TGCGCCAGCAGCTTTTCTATTGATCAGCCCCAGCATTTT.

CDR3 nucleotide sequence: TGTGCCAGCAGCTTGGGTGCGGGCGGCTCCTACAATGAGCAGTTCTTC. The encoded protein is CASSLGAGGSYNEQFF. The V call is TRBV5-4, the J call TRBJ2-1; TRBD2 is a possible D gene (5 bases). The CDR3 runs 16 residues. The germline CDR1 and CDR2 sequences are SGHNT and YYREEE (reference sequence). V gave up 0 bases and J gave up 0 bases, with 10 bases separating them.

CDR3 sequence reads: CATSRGGAGGPDTQYF. CDR3 sequence (DNA): TGTGCCACCAGCAGAGGGGGAGCGGGGGGGCCAGATACGCAGTATTTT. The gene calls are TRBV15 and TRBJ2-3; 10 bases map to TRBD2. V was pared by 1 base and J by 4 bases, with 5 bases of the junction left unmatched. Germline CDR1 LNHNV, CDR2 YYDKDF (reference sequence). This CDR3 contains 16 residues.

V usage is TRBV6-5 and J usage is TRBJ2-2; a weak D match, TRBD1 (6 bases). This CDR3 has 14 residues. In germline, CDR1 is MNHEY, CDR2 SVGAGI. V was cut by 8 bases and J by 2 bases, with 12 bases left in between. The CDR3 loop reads CASSWTENTGELFF. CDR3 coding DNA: TGTGCCAGCTCCTGGACAGAAAACACCGGGGAGCTGTTTTTT.

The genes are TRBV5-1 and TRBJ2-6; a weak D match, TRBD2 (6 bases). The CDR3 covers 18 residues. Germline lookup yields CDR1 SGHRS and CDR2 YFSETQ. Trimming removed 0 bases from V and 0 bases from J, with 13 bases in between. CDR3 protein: CASSLAPGRSSGANVLTF. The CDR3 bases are TGCGCCAGCAGCTTGGCTCCGGGGAGGAGCTCTGGGGCCAACGTCCTGACTTTC.

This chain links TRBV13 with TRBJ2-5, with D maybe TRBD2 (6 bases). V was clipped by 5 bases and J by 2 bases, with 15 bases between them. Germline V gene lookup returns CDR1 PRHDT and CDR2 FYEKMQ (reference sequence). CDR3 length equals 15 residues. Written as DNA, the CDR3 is TGTGCCAGCAGCCTCCAGATAGCGGCGCAAGAGACCCAGTACTTC. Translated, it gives CASSLQIAAQETQYF.

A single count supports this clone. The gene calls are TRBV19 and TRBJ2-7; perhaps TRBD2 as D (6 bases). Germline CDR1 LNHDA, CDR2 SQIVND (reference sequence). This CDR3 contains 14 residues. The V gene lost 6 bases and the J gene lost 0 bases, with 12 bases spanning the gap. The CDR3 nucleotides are TGTGCCAGTAGCGGGACTCAAAGCTCCTACGAGCAGTACTTC. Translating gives CASSGTQSSYEQYF. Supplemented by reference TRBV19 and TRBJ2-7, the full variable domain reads DGGITQSPKYLFRKEGQNVTLSCEQNLNHDAMYWYRQDPGQGLRLIYYSQIVNDFQKGDIAEGYSVSREKKESFPLTVTSAQKNPTAFYLCASSGTQSSYEQYFGPGTRLTVT.

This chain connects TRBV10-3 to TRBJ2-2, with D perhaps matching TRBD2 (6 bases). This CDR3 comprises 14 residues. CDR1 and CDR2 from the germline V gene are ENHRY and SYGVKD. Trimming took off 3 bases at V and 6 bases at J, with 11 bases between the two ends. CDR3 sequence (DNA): TGTGCCATCAGTGATCTAGCGAAGCCCGGGGAGCTGTTTTTT. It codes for CAISDLAKPGELFF.